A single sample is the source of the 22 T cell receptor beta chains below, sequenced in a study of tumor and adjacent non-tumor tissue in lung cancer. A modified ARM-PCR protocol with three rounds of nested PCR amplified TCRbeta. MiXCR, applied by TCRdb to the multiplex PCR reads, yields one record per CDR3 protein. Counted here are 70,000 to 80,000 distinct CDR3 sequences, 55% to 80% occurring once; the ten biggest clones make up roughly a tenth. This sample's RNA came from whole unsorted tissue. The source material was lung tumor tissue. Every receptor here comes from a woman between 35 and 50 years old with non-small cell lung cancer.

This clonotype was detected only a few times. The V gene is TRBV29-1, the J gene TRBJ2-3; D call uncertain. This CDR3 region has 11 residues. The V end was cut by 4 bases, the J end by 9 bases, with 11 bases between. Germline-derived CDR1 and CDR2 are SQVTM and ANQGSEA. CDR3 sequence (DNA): TGCAGCGTTGCCAGCATAGACACGCAGTATTTT. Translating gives CSVASIDTQYF.

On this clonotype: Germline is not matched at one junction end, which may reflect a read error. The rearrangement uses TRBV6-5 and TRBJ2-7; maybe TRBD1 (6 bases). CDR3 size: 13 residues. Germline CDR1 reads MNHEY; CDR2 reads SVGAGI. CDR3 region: CASRGRARDEQYF. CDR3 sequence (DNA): TGTGCTAGCAGGGGACGGGCTCGGGACGAGCAGTACTTC.

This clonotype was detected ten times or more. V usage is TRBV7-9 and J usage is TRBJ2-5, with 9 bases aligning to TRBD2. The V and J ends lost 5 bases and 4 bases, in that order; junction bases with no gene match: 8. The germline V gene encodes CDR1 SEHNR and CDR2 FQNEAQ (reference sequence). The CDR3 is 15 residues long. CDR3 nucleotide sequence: TGTGCCAGCAGCGGGGGACTAGCTCCGGGAGAGACCCAGTACTTC. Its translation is CASSGGLAPGETQYF.

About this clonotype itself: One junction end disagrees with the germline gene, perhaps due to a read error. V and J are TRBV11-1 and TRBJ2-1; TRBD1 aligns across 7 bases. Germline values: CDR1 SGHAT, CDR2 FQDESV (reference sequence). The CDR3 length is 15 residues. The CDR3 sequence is CVSSPRTGTYNEQLF. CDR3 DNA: TGTGTCAGCAGCCCGCGGACAGGTACCTACAATGAGCAGCTCTTC. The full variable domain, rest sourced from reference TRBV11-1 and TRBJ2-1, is EAEVAQSPRYKITEKSQAVAFWCDPISGHATLYWYRQILGQGPELLVQFQDESVVDDSQLPKDRFSAERLKGVDSTLKIQPAELGDSAMYLCVSSPRTGTYNEQLFGPGTRLTVL.

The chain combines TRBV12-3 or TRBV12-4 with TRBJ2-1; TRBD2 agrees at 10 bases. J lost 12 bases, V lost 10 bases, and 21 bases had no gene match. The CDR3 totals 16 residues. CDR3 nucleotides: TGTGCCAACATCCCCAGGCCCCTAGCGGGAGCGTATGGGCAGTTCTTC. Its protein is CANIPRPLAGAYGQFF.

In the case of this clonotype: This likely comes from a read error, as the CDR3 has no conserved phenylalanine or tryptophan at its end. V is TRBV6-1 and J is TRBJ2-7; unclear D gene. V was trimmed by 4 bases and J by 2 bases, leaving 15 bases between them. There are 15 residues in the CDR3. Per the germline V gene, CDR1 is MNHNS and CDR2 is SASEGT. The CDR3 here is CASSVASRHTYEQYL. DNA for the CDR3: TGTGCCAGCAGTGTAGCATCCAGGCATACCTACGAGCAGTACCTC.

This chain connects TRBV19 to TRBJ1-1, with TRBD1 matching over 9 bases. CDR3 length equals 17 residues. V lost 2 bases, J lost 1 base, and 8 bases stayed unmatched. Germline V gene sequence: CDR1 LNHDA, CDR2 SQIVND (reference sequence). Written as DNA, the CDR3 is TGTGCCAGTAGTATAACCCGGACAGGGGAAGGGAACACTGAAGCTTTCTTT. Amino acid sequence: CASSITRTGEGNTEAFF.

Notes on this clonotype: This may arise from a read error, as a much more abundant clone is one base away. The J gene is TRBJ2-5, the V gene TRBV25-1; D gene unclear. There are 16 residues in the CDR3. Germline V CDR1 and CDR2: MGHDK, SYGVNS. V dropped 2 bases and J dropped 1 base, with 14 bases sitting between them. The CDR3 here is CASSEKVGAIQETQYF. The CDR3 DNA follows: TGTGCCAGCAGTGAAAAGGTGGGCGCGATCCAAGAGACCCAGTACTTC.

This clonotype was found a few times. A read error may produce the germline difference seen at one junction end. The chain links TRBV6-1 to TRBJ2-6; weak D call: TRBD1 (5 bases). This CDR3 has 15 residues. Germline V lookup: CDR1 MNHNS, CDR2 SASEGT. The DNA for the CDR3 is TGTGCCAGCCGATTCAGGAACTCTGGGGCCGACGTCCTGACTTTC. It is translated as CASRFRNSGADVLTF.

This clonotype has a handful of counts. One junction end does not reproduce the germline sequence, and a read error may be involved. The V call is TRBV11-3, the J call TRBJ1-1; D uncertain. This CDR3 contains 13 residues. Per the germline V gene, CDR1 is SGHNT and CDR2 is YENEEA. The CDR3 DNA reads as TGCACCAGCAGCTTAGCGGGGAACACTGAAGCTTTCTTT. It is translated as CTSSLAGNTEAFF.

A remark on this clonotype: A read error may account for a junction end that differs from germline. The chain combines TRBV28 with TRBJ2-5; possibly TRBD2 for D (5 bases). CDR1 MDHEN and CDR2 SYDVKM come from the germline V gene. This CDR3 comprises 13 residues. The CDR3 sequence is CTSSLTGKVTRYF. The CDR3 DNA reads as TGTACCAGCAGTTTAACGGGGAAGGTGACCCGGTACTTC.

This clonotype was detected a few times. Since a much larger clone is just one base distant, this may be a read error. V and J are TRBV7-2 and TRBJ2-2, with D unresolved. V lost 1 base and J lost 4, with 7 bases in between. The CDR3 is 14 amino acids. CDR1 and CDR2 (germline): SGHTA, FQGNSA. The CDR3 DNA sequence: TGTGCCAGCAGCTTAGTCCTCCGCACCGGGGAGCTGTTTTTT. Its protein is CASSLVLRTGELFF.

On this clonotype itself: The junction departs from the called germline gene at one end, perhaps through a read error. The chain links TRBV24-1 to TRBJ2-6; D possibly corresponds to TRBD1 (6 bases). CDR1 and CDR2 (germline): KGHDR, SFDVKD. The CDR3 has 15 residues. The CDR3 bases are TGTGCCACCCAACCCCAGGGGTCAGGGGTCAACGTCCTGACTTTC. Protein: CATQPQGSGVNVLTF.

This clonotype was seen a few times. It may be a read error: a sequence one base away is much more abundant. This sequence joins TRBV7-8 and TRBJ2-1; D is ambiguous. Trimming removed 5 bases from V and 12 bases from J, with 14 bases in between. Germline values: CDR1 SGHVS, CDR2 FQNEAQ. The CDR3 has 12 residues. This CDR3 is CASSPSPSPQFF. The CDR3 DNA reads TGTGCCAGCAGCCCGTCCCCTTCTCCGCAGTTCTTC. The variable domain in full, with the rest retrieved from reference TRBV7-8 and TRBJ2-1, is GAGVSQSPRYKVAKRGQDVALRCDPISGHVSLFWYQQALGQGPEFLTYFQNEAQLDKSGLPSDRFFAERPEGSVSTLKIQRTQQEDSAVYLCASSPSPSPQFFGPGTRLTVL.

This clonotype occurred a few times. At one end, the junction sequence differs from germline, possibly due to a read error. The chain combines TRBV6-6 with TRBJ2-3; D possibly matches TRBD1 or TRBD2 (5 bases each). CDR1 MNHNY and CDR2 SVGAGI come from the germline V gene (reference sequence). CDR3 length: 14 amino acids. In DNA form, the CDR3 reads TGTGCCAGTAGTTCACACTCTAGCACAGGTACGCAGTATTTT. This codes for CASSSHSSTGTQYF.

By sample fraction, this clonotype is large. The CDR3 DNA is TGTGCCAGCAGCTTAGACTACGAGACAGGAACCGAAAAACTGTTTTTT. Translated, it gives CASSLDYETGTEKLFF. This chain joins TRBV11-1 and TRBJ1-4; a weak D match, TRBD1 (6 bases). Germline V gene data show CDR1 as SGHAT and CDR2 as FQDESV (reference sequence). The CDR3 spans 16 residues. The V gene lost 1 base and the J gene lost 8 bases, with 17 bases spanning the gap.

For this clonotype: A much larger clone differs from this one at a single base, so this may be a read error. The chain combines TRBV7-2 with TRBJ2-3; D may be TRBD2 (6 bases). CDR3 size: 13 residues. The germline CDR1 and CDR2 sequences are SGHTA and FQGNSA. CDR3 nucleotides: TGTGCCAGCAGCTTAACGTCGGGAGATACGCAGTGTTTT. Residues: CASSLTSGDTQCF.

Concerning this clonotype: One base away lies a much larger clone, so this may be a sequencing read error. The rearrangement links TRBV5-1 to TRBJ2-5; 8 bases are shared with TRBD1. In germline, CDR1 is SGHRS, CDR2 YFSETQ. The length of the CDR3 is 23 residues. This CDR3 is CASRRFPRTPDRDTGAGGETHYF. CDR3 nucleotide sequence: TGCGCCAGCAGAAGATTCCCAAGGACCCCCGACCGAGATACTGGTGCAGGGGGCGAGACCCACTACTTC.

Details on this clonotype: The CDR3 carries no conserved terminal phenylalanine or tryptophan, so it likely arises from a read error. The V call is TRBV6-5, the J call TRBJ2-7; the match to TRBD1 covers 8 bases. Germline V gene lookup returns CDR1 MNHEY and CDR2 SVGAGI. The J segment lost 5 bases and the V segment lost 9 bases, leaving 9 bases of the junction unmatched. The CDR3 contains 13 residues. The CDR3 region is CASRGQAWDEQYI. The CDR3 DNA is TGTGCCAGTAGGGGACAGGCCTGGGACGAGCAGTACATC.

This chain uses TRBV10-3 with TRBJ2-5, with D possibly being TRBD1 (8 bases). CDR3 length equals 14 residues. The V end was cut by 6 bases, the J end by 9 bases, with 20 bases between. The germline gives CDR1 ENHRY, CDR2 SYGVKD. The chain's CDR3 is CAIRPTGEGQAQYF. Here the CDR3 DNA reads TGTGCCATCAGACCGACAGGGGAGGGGCAGGCCCAGTACTTC.

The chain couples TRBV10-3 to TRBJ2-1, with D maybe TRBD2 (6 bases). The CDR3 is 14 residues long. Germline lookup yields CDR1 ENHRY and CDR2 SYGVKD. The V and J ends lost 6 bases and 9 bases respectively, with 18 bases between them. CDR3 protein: CAISLTSRRGEQFF. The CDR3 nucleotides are TGTGCCATCAGCCTAACAAGCAGGAGGGGTGAGCAGTTCTTC.

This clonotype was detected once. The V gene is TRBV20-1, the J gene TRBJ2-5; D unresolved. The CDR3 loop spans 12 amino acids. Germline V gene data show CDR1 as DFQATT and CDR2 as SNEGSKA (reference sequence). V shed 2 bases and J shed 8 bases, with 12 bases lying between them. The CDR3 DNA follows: TGCAGTGCTAGAACGACTTTTGGTACCCAGTACTTC. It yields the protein CSARTTFGTQYF.